This entry features one T cell receptor (beta chain) sequence. The antigen is unknown. The CDR3 spans 15 residues. Between the trimmed V and J ends, which lost 6 bases and 0 bases, there was a span of 12 bases. Germline assignment: CDR1 MNHNY and CDR2 SVGAGI (reference sequence). These data are taken from a study of shared clonotypes between healthy human individuals. Study-wide background: Each donor's CD4 naive and CD4 memory cells filled three plates apiece, CD8 naive two, and CD8 memory one. General study points: The authors expected sequencing depth to affect clonotype sharing among donors. On the whole, naive subsets had larger estimated richness than memory subsets had.

Each cell subset's genomic DNA was divided evenly among several immunoSEQ plates. The assay was immunoSEQ multiplex PCR, and TCRdb's table has in-frame clones only and misses some. Of a few million clones in the sample, more than 80% are singletons; the top ten hold about 0.39%. J is TRBJ2-4 and V is TRBV6-6; D might be TRBD1 (5 bases). Input material: naive CD4+ T cells from PBMCs. The subset here: CD45RA+ positively selected. The origin of this receptor is a man between 18 and 29 years old in good health. Some clones in this sample may be carry-over from other donors' samples. The CDR3 is CASRAGALAKNIQYF. The CDR3 coding sequence is TGTGCCAGCAGGGCTGGGGCACTAGCCAAAAACATTCAGTACTTC.